The source of this T cell receptor beta chain is a study of T cell repertoires in cytomegalovirus infection. On the study more broadly: An indication of both CMV infection and matching HLA type came from public TCR beta signatures. Points from the study as a whole: In two of eight donors, the top clonotype was HLA-C-restricted CMV-specific.

This clonotype has just a few counts. Antigen: not known. TCRdb re-called the reads through MiXCR, storing one row per CDR3 protein. The sample lists just over 450,000 distinct CDR3 sequences, about 42% occurring once. The CDR3 is 15 amino acids. J lost 3 bases, V lost 7 bases, and 7 bases had no gene match. CDR1 is SEHNR and CDR2 is FQNEAQ in the germline V gene (reference sequence). The TCR was taken from a human donor in good health (CMV status not recorded). Some clones in this sample may be carry-over from other donors' samples. The V call is TRBV7-9, the J call TRBJ2-7, with 12 bases matching TRBD1. This specimen was cultured PBMCs, taken from culture after CMV antigen stimulation. The CDR3 DNA reads as TGTGCCAGCACCTTTGGGACAGGGGGCTTCTACGAGCAGTACTTC. Encoded protein: CASTFGTGGFYEQYF.